The next 5 T cell receptor beta chains were all read from a single sample in a study of blood T cell repertoires in COVID-19. The repertoire was sequenced with immunoSEQ multiplex PCR; TCRdb's copy has only in-frame clones and lacks some. The sample has roughly 130,000 clones; about four fifths are singletons. Sample: PBMCs or T cells enriched from blood (not recorded which). The receptors were sampled from a middle-aged man who had recovered from COVID-19.

This clone has a single count. J is TRBJ1-2 and V is TRBV18, with 8 positions matching TRBD1. The CDR3 extends over 16 amino acids. From germline, CDR1 is KGHSH and CDR2 LQKENI. Losses at the gene ends were 3 bases for V and 4 bases for J; bases not matched to a gene: 10. Here the CDR3 DNA reads TGTGCCAGCTCACCCAAAGGACAGGGCGGGAGCTATGGCTACACCTTC. It yields the protein CASSPKGQGGSYGYTF.

This chain links TRBV27 with TRBJ2-7; 9 positions agree with TRBD2. Germline-derived CDR1 and CDR2 are MNHEY and SMNVEV (reference sequence). Trimming cost V 8 bases and J 2 bases; bases outside gene matches: 4. This CDR3 region has 13 residues. The CDR3 nucleotides read TGTGCCAGCGGGGCGGGGGGGACCTACGAGCAGTACTTC. It is translated as CASGAGGTYEQYF.

V gene TRBV6-2 or TRBV6-3 combines with J gene TRBJ2-1; D is unresolved. In germline, CDR1 is MNHEY, CDR2 SVGEGT. The germline V and J ends were trimmed by 4 bases and 7 bases, with 8 bases remaining between them. This CDR3 spans 12 amino acids. DNA for the CDR3: TGTGCCAGCAGTTTCAATCGGAATGAGCAGTTCTTC. Protein product: CASSFNRNEQFF.

The J gene is TRBJ2-5, the V gene TRBV12-5; 8 bases map to TRBD1. The V and J ends lost 6 bases and 2 bases, in that order; junction bases with no gene match: 11. CDR3 length: 16 residues. CDR1 is LGHNT and CDR2 is FRNRAP in the germline V gene. CDR3 sequence reads: CASGRGQGLLQETQYF. In nucleotides, the CDR3 is TGTGCTAGTGGCCGCGGACAGGGACTTTTACAAGAGACCCAGTACTTC. The variable domain in full, completed from reference TRBV12-5 and TRBJ2-5, reads DARVTQTPRHKVTEMGQEVTMRCQPILGHNTVFWYRQTMMQGLELLAYFRNRAPLDDSGMPKDRFSAEMPDATLATLKIQPSEPRDSAVYFCASGRGQGLLQETQYFGPGTRLLVL.

This clone was found once. CDR3 bases: TGTGCCAGTTCCAAAGCGGGGGCCAGCTCCTACGAGCAGTACTTC. Amino acids: CASSKAGASSYEQYF. This chain uses TRBV19 with TRBJ2-7, with TRBD2 matching over 8 bases. CDR1 is LNHDA, CDR2 SQIVND, per germline (reference sequence). Germline trimming cut 8 bases from V and 0 bases from J; bases unmatched to any gene: 9. The CDR3 is made up of 15 amino acids.